The rows below give T cell receptor beta chains drawn from one sample of a study of shared clonotypes between healthy human individuals. Sequenced by immunoSEQ multiplex PCR; TCRdb stores in-frame clones only, minus some. The sample records about 480,000 clones, about 80% being singletons. Specimen: PBMCs. All receptors derive from a woman between 40 and 55 years old in good health. Some clones in this sample may be carry-over from other donors' samples. The CDR3 runs from the conserved cysteine through the conserved F or W. A D gene is named only where the DNA matches it firmly. Clone size is stated in some rows and not others, as once, few, many or a class when expanded.

D gene,V gene,J gene,clone size,CDR3 DNA,CDR3 protein
TRBD2,TRBV5-1,TRBJ2-1,NA,TGCGCCAGCAGCCGGGGGGAGAGCGACAATGAGCAGTTCTTC,CASSRGESDNEQFF
TRBD1,TRBV19,TRBJ1-3,NA,TGTGCCAGTAGTACGACAGGGGTTACTGGAAACACCATATATTTT,CASSTTGVTGNTIYF
TRBD2,TRBV28,TRBJ2-7,NA,TGTGCCAGCAGTGTTGGGGGGGTCGGTAGGGAGCAGTACTTC,CASSVGGVGREQYF
TRBD1,TRBV28,TRBJ1-2,NA,TGTGCCAGCAGTTTATTTTCAGGGGGCGGTGGCTATGGCTACACCTTC,CASSLFSGGGGYGYTF
NA,TRBV5-1,TRBJ2-3,NA,TGCGCCAGCAGCGTAGAACTCACAGATACGCAGTATTTT,CASSVELTDTQYF
NA,TRBV28,TRBJ2-2,NA,TGTGCCAGCAGTTTTCTGGGCGCGAACACCGGGGAGCTGTTTTTT,CASSFLGANTGELFF
NA,TRBV9,TRBJ1-3,NA,TGTGCCAGCAGCGTAGAGAGGGGATCTGGAAACACCATATATTTT,CASSVERGSGNTIYF
NA,TRBV18,TRBJ2-7,NA,TGTGCCAGCTCACCACGGGGGAGGGAGCAGTACTTC,CASSPRGREQYF
TRBD1,TRBV11-2,TRBJ2-1,once,TGTGCCAGCAGCTTATATGGCAGGGGGTCCTACAATGAGCAGTTCTTC,CASSLYGRGSYNEQFF
TRBD1,TRBV10-3,TRBJ1-5,NA,TGTGCCACCGGAAGGCAGGGGGGGAGTCAGCCCCAGCATTTT,CATGRQGGSQPQHF
NA,TRBV5-1,TRBJ1-4,NA,TGCGCCAGCACCTACGACAGGCTTGCAACTAATGAAAAACTGTTTTTT,CASTYDRLATNEKLFF
NA,TRBV7-2,TRBJ2-7,NA,TGTGCCAGCAGCCCGGACATATCTTACGAGCAGTACTTC,CASSPDISYEQYF
NA,TRBV5-8,TRBJ1-2,NA,TGTGCCAGCAGCTTGTTATCAGGAGGAGGCTATGGCTACACCTTC,CASSLLSGGGYGYTF
NA,TRBV5-4,TRBJ2-2,NA,TGTGCCAGCAGCTTGGCTGCCACCGGGGAGCTGTTTTTT,CASSLAATGELFF
TRBD1,TRBV27,TRBJ1-3,once,TGTGCCAGCAGTCCTGGGACAGGCCTCTCTGGAAACACCATATATTTT,CASSPGTGLSGNTIYF
NA,TRBV5-6,TRBJ1-3,NA,TGTGCCAGCAGCTTAGACCCGGGGAACACCATATATTTT,CASSLDPGNTIYF
TRBD2,TRBV28,TRBJ2-1,NA,TGTGCCAGCACCATCGTAGCGGGGGGGTTCTACAATGAGCAGTTCTTC,CASTIVAGGFYNEQFF
TRBD1,TRBV30,TRBJ2-1,NA,TGTGCCTGGAGTACAGGGGGCTACAATGAGCAGTTCTTC,CAWSTGGYNEQFF
NA,TRBV4-1,TRBJ2-7,NA,TGCGCCAGCAGCCAAGGACCAGGCCGCACGGCCGAGCAGTACTTC,CASSQGPGRTAEQYF
NA,TRBV5-1,TRBJ2-2,NA,TGCGCCAGCAGCTCCGGGGTCACCGGGGAGCTGTTTTTT,CASSSGVTGELFF
NA,TRBV9,TRBJ1-3,once,TGTGCCAGCAGCGTAGAACAGGATGACGGAAACACCATATATTTT,CASSVEQDDGNTIYF
NA,TRBV28,TRBJ1-2,few,TGTGCCAGCTTGAGGGGGGTTATCGCGTCGTTCGGCTACACCTTC,CASLRGVIASFGYTF
NA,TRBV7-9,TRBJ2-5,once,TGTGCCAGCCTCGTCGGTGCGGAGACCCAGTACTTC,CASLVGAETQYF
TRBD1,TRBV7-2,TRBJ1-2,NA,TGTGCCAGCACCCGATGGGCAGGGGGGTATGGCTACACCTTC,CASTRWAGGYGYTF
NA,TRBV27,TRBJ2-2,NA,TGTGCCAGCAGAACGTACAGGCCTGCACCCGGGGAGCTGTTTTTT,CASRTYRPAPGELFF
TRBD2,TRBV2,TRBJ2-7,many,TGTGCCACACCCGGGGCTAGCGGGAGGTCCTACGAGCAGTACTTC,CATPGASGRSYEQYF
NA,TRBV6-1,TRBJ2-5,NA,TGTGCCAGCAGTGCTCGTACCGAACAGACCCAGTACTTC,CASSARTEQTQYF
NA,TRBV21-1,TRBJ2-1,NA,TGTGCCAGCAGTCTGTCGGCGGGAGTCCCCTACAATGAGCAGTTCTTC,CASSLSAGVPYNEQFF
NA,TRBV5-1,TRBJ2-3,NA,TGCGCCAGCAGCTTGTACGGTGGGTGGAGCACAGATACGCAGTATTTT,CASSLYGGWSTDTQYF
NA,TRBV20-1,TRBJ2-5,NA,TGCAGTGCAAGAGGACCTGAGACCCAGTACTTC,CSARGPETQYF
NA,TRBV30,TRBJ2-2,few,TGTGCCTGGAGTATTAACACCGGGGAGCTGTTTTTT,CAWSINTGELFF
NA,TRBV11-2,TRBJ2-3,NA,TGTGCCAGCAGCTTAGCCCCTACAGATACGCAGTATTTT,CASSLAPTDTQYF
NA,TRBV7-9,TRBJ2-7,NA,TGTGCCAGCAGCTTAGCGGGAATCTACGAGCAGTACTTC,CASSLAGIYEQYF
NA,TRBV7-3,TRBJ2-7,NA,TGTGCCAGCAGCATCTCCGGGATTGGCCAGGGGACGCCCTACGAGCAGTACTTC,CASSISGIGQGTPYEQYF
TRBD2,TRBV7-3,TRBJ2-1,NA,TGTGCCAGCAGCTCCTCAGGGGGACTAGCGGGGACGTTTGAGCAGTTCTTC,CASSSSGGLAGTFEQFF
NA,TRBV28,TRBJ1-5,NA,TGTGCCAGCATTGGGATTTCGATTCAGCCCCAGCATTTT,CASIGISIQPQHF
TRBD1,TRBV6-5,TRBJ2-1,NA,TGTGCCAGCCGAGTTTCAGGGGGCGGTGAGCAGTTCTTC,CASRVSGGGEQFF
NA,TRBV29-1,TRBJ2-5,once,TGCAGCGTTGGTTTGGGGGGACAAGAGACCCAGTACTTC,CSVGLGGQETQYF
NA,TRBV23-1,TRBJ1-4,NA,TGCGCCAGCAGTCAATCGTGGGAGGGGGCTAATGAAAAACTGTTTTTT,CASSQSWEGANEKLFF
TRBD2,TRBV15,TRBJ2-3,once,TGTGCCACCAGCGGTGGTAGGCCTAGCGGGCCAGATACGCAGTATTTT,CATSGGRPSGPDTQYF
NA,TRBV4-2,TRBJ2-1,NA,TGTGCCAGCAGCCAAGAGAGGAAAGGGGCCCCGTGGGGCGATGAGCAGTTCTTC,CASSQERKGAPWGDEQFF
TRBD1,TRBV5-1,TRBJ2-7,NA,TGCGCCAGCAGCACCGGGACAGCATACGAGCAGTACTTC,CASSTGTAYEQYF
TRBD2,TRBV7-2,TRBJ2-1,NA,TGTGCCAGCAGCACTCTAGCGGAGTCCTACAATGAGCAGTTCTTC,CASSTLAESYNEQFF
NA,TRBV2,TRBJ1-1,NA,TGTGCCAGCAGAGATGGGACGGGGGTCCGCGCTGAAGCTTTCTTT,CASRDGTGVRAEAFF
TRBD2,TRBV7-2,TRBJ2-1,NA,TGTGCCAGCAGCTCGCTCGGGACTAGCTTTAACAATGAGCAGTTCTTC,CASSSLGTSFNNEQFF
TRBD2,TRBV7-3,TRBJ2-3,few,TGTGCCAGCAGCCAAATAGCGGGAGGGGATACGCAGTATTTT,CASSQIAGGDTQYF
TRBD2,TRBV5-1,TRBJ2-5,NA,TGCGCCAGCAGCTCCTCCGGGAGGGGGTCCGAGACCCAGTACTTC,CASSSSGRGSETQYF
TRBD1,TRBV28,TRBJ1-5,NA,TGTGCCAGCAGTTTCTCTGGGACAGGGAGGTTAGGTCAGCCCCAGCATTTT,CASSFSGTGRLGQPQHF
TRBD2,TRBV5-1,TRBJ2-1,NA,TGCGCCAGCAGCTTGGCCGGACTAGCGGGAGGCCTGCAGTTCTTC,CASSLAGLAGGLQFF
NA,TRBV21-1,TRBJ1-4,NA,TGTGCCAGGACAGCGGCGGGGGGCGTTGAAAAACTGTTTTTT,CARTAAGGVEKLFF
TRBD2,TRBV10-1,TRBJ2-7,many,TGCGCCAGCAGTGAGATTCGCGGGGGGGTCTACGAGCAGTACTTC,CASSEIRGGVYEQYF
NA,TRBV2,TRBJ1-4,few,TGTGCCAGCAGTGAATCCCCGGGGGGAATGTTTTTT,CASSESPGGMFF